The 30 T cell receptor beta chains below were found in one sample sequenced in a study of cytomegalovirus exposure and HLA in healthy donors. The primer mix had 60 Vbeta and 13 Jbeta primers. Profiled with immunoSEQ multiplex PCR; TCRdb holds only in-frame clones, not every one. The sample has 150,000 or so clones; less than 90% are singletons. Sequencing was performed on PBMCs. The source of these receptors is a male donor in good health and CMV-seropositive.

This clone is a singleton in its sample. V gene TRBV28 combines with J gene TRBJ1-4; 10 bases are a match to TRBD1. V lost 10 bases to trimming and J lost 8 bases; unmatched junction nucleotides: 7. The germline gives CDR1 MDHEN, CDR2 SYDVKM. This CDR3 is built from 13 residues. The CDR3 here is CAIRQGAREKLFF. The CDR3 nucleotides are TGTGCCATCCGACAGGGGGCGCGAGAAAAACTGTTTTTT.

In this sample, this clone turned up once. The V call is TRBV28, the J call TRBJ2-2, with 7 bases matching TRBD2. With 7 bases clipped from V and 4 bases from J, the junction kept 15 bases outside the gene matches. Per germline, CDR1 MDHEN and CDR2 SYDVKM. This CDR3 has 17 residues. CDR3 protein: CASNPAEAGSRTGELFF. The CDR3 DNA reads as TGTGCCAGCAACCCGGCGGAAGCGGGATCCCGCACCGGGGAGCTGTTTTTT.

This clone was seen a handful of times. The genes are TRBV6-5 and TRBJ1-6; D possibly corresponds to TRBD1 (5 bases). CDR1 is MNHEY and CDR2 is SVGAGI in the germline V gene. V lost 7 bases, J lost 8 bases, and 15 bases lay in between. The CDR3 runs to 14 residues. The chain's CDR3 is CASTRRREDSPLHF. The CDR3, as DNA: TGTGCCAGCACCCGACGCAGGGAAGATTCACCCCTCCACTTT.

The chain employs TRBV27 and TRBJ2-4, with 7 bases that match TRBD2. CDR3 length equals 15 residues. J gave up 3 bases and V 5 bases, and 7 bases lay outside the gene matches. Germline V lookup: CDR1 MNHEY, CDR2 SMNVEV (reference sequence). The CDR3, as DNA: TGTGCCAGCAGTCCCCAGTGGGGGGGCAAAAACATTCAGTACTTC. Amino acid sequence: CASSPQWGGKNIQYF.

This chain uses TRBV5-4 with TRBJ2-7; 11 bases are a match to TRBD2. V shed 3 bases and J 5 bases; nucleotides not matched to a gene: 7. The CDR3 loop spans 15 amino acids. The germline V gene encodes CDR1 SGHNT and CDR2 YYREEE (reference sequence). This CDR3 is CASSSTTSGRHEQYF. In nucleotides, the CDR3 is TGTGCCAGCAGCTCTACCACTAGCGGGAGACACGAGCAGTACTTC.

The chain employs TRBV27 and TRBJ1-1; D gene unclear. The CDR3 loop spans 14 amino acids. V dropped 4 bases and J dropped 0 bases, with 9 bases sitting between them. Germline V gene sequence: CDR1 MNHEY, CDR2 SMNVEV (reference sequence). The CDR3 sequence: CASSYQNMNTEAFF. Written as DNA, the CDR3 is TGTGCCAGCAGTTATCAGAACATGAACACTGAAGCTTTCTTT.

This clone came up a few times. The chain uses TRBV7-2 and TRBJ2-1, with TRBD2 identical over 7 bases. The V segment lost 6 bases and the J segment 7 bases; nucleotides outside the gene matches: 12. Per germline, CDR1 SGHTA and CDR2 FQGNSA. CDR3 length equals 15 residues. The CDR3 spells CASRGLAGSVNEQFF. The CDR3 DNA is TGTGCCAGCAGGGGTTTAGCGGGCTCGGTTAATGAGCAGTTCTTC.

The chain combines TRBV9 with TRBJ2-1; D call uncertain. Germline-derived CDR1 and CDR2 are SGDLS and YYNGEE. There are 15 residues in the CDR3. Trimming took off 2 bases at V and 0 bases at J, with 9 bases between the two ends. For the CDR3, the DNA is TGTGCCAGCAGCGTGGGCGCCATCTCCTACAATGAGCAGTTCTTC. Its translation is CASSVGAISYNEQFF.

The chain joins TRBV7-9 to TRBJ1-4, with a weak D call TRBD1 (6 bases). The CDR3 runs 17 residues. CDR1 and CDR2 from the germline V gene are SEHNR and FQNEAQ (reference sequence). V shed 5 bases and J shed 3 bases, with 19 bases lying between them. The CDR3 coding sequence is TGTGCCAGCAGCCCCGCCATCAGCGGGGGCGCTAATGAAAAACTGTTTTTT. Its translation is CASSPAISGGANEKLFF.

This clone has just a few counts. The chain employs TRBV12-5 and TRBJ2-1; no definite D call. CDR3 size: 13 residues. Germline V gene data show CDR1 as LGHNT and CDR2 as FRNRAP. V dropped 1 base and J dropped 8 bases, with 9 bases sitting between them. The CDR3 nucleotides read TGTGCTAGTGGTTTGGGAGTGGCGGATGAGCAGTTCTTC. This encodes CASGLGVADEQFF.

This clone was detected once. The J gene is TRBJ2-7, the V gene TRBV29-1; 8 positions match TRBD1. V lost 4 bases, J lost 6 bases, and 5 bases stayed unmatched. The CDR3 sequence is 12 residues long. Germline assignment: CDR1 SQVTM and CDR2 ANQGSEA. CDR3 sequence reads: CSVVTGVGEQYF. The DNA of the CDR3 is TGCAGCGTTGTGACAGGGGTGGGCGAGCAGTACTTC.

This chain connects TRBV6-6 to TRBJ2-3, with no clear D. In germline, CDR1 is MNHNY, CDR2 SVGAGI (reference sequence). This CDR3 region has 12 residues. Trimming pared 7 bases from V and 1 base from J, leaving 6 bases between. The CDR3 coding sequence is TGTGCCAGCAACCGGGGCACAGATACGCAGTATTTT. Its translation is CASNRGTDTQYF.

This chain joins TRBV28 and TRBJ2-7; D ambiguous. Germline V lookup: CDR1 MDHEN, CDR2 SYDVKM. The germline V and J ends were trimmed by 6 bases and 2 bases, with 5 bases remaining between them. CDR3 length: 11 amino acids. The CDR3 spells CASSSPYEQYF. In DNA form, the CDR3 reads TGTGCCAGCAGCTCCCCCTACGAGCAGTACTTC.

The chain is built from TRBV27 and TRBJ2-7; tentative D call: TRBD1 (6 bases). The CDR3 loop spans 16 amino acids. CDR1 MNHEY and CDR2 SMNVEV come from the germline V gene (reference sequence). Trimming took 8 bases from V and 5 from J, leaving 25 bases between them. CDR3 coding DNA: TGTGCCAGCGGAGCGGCCAGGGGAATCCCTTTAGACGAGCAGTACTTC. It encodes CASGAARGIPLDEQYF.

The gene calls are TRBV4-1 and TRBJ1-1; 7 nucleotides line up with TRBD1. Per the germline V gene, CDR1 is MGHRA and CDR2 is YSYEKL. V shed 1 base, J shed 5 bases, and the junction held 4 bases outside the gene matches. The CDR3 has 14 amino acids. CDR3 in DNA: TGCGCCAGCAGCCAAGTGGGGACAGCTACTGAAGCTTTCTTT. This gives the protein CASSQVGTATEAFF.

The chain is built from TRBV7-8 and TRBJ1-1, with 8 bases aligning to TRBD1. CDR1 SGHVS and CDR2 FQNEAQ come from the germline V gene. V shed 6 bases and J 4 bases; nucleotides not matched to a gene: 1. This CDR3 is 12 amino acids long. This CDR3 is CASRTGGTEAFF. The CDR3, as DNA: TGTGCCAGCAGAACAGGGGGCACTGAAGCTTTCTTT.

V usage is TRBV14 and J usage is TRBJ2-1; TRBD1 agrees at 8 bases. CDR3 length: 15 residues. V was pared by 3 bases and J by 7 bases, with 8 bases of the junction left unmatched. Germline V gene lookup returns CDR1 SGHDN and CDR2 FVKESK. CDR3 bases: TGTGCCAGCAGCCATCCGGCAGGGGGCTTGAATGAGCAGTTCTTC. Translating it yields CASSHPAGGLNEQFF. Full variable domain (remainder filled in from reference TRBV14 and TRBJ2-1): EAGVTQFPSHSVIEKGQTVTLRCDPISGHDNLYWYRRVMGKEIKFLLHFVKESKQDESGMPNNRFLAERTGGTYSTLKVQPAELEDSGVYFCASSHPAGGLNEQFFGPGTRLTVL.

The rearrangement joins TRBV28 to TRBJ1-6; unclear D gene. Per germline, CDR1 MDHEN and CDR2 SYDVKM. CDR3 length equals 16 residues. Trimming shortened V by 10 bases and J by 4 bases, and 20 bases separated the two germline ends. This CDR3 reads CATGLNFPPYNSPLHF. The CDR3 coding sequence is TGTGCCACAGGACTTAACTTTCCCCCATATAATTCACCCCTCCACTTT.

The chain is built from TRBV2 and TRBJ2-1; the match to TRBD2 covers 8 bases. CDR1 is SNHLY, CDR2 FYNNEI, per germline. There are 15 residues in the CDR3. V trimming: 6 bases; J trimming: 4 bases; junction bases outside the gene matches: 8. The CDR3 loop reads CASRLREASYNEQFF. CDR3 nucleotides: TGTGCCAGCAGGTTGCGGGAGGCTTCTTACAATGAGCAGTTCTTC.

This sequence joins TRBV5-6 and TRBJ2-1; 8 bases match TRBD2. Looked up from germline, CDR1 is SGHDT and CDR2 is YYEEEE. Trimming removed 1 base from V and 5 bases from J; junction bases left unmatched: 5. The CDR3 runs to 15 residues. The DNA of the CDR3 is TGTGCCAGCAGCTTGTTCAGCGGGGGTAACAATGAGCAGTTCTTC. The encoded protein is CASSLFSGGNNEQFF.

This chain connects TRBV7-8 to TRBJ1-6; a weak D match, TRBD1 (5 bases). The CDR3 sequence is 13 residues long. Germline V CDR1 and CDR2: SGHVS, FQNEAQ. V gave up 8 bases and J gave up 9 bases, with 14 bases separating them. The CDR3 loop reads CASGEPGGSPLHF. DNA for the CDR3: TGTGCCAGCGGCGAGCCGGGGGGTTCACCCCTCCACTTT.

The chain carries TRBV10-3 and TRBJ2-7; 10 bases agree with TRBD1. This CDR3 has 15 residues. The ends lost 4 bases at V and 5 bases at J; junction bases unmatched: 8. The V gene's germline CDR1 is ENHRY and CDR2 SYGVKD. The CDR3 loop reads CAISGAGTGEDEQYF. The DNA for the CDR3 is TGTGCCATCAGTGGGGCCGGGACAGGGGAAGACGAGCAGTACTTC.

Only one count was recorded for this clone. This chain uses TRBV14 with TRBJ2-7, with D maybe TRBD1 (5 bases). CDR1 is SGHDN and CDR2 is FVKESK in the germline V gene. V gave up 3 bases and J gave up 4 bases, with 13 bases separating them. This CDR3 spans 14 amino acids. For the CDR3, the DNA is TGTGCCAGCAGCCAGTTCCCCGCAGGGTACGAGCAGTACTTC. This sequence encodes CASSQFPAGYEQYF.

This clone was detected a few times. This chain joins TRBV28 and TRBJ1-1; D remains ambiguous. Trimming cost V 4 bases and J 1 base, with 7 bases left between them. CDR3 length equals 13 residues. CDR1 is MDHEN, CDR2 SYDVKM, per germline. CDR3: CASSWAGNTEAFF. CDR3 DNA: TGTGCCAGCAGTTGGGCAGGGAACACTGAAGCTTTCTTT. The full variable domain, with the rest looked up from reference TRBV28 and TRBJ1-1, is DVKVTQSSRYLVKRTGEKVFLECVQDMDHENMFWYRQDPGLGLRLIYFSYDVKMKEKGDIPEGYSVSREKKERFSLILESASTNQTSMYLCASSWAGNTEAFFGQGTRLTVV.

The chain is built from TRBV5-1 and TRBJ2-7; TRBD2 agrees at 12 bases. Looked up from germline, CDR1 is SGHRS and CDR2 is YFSETQ. The CDR3 is made up of 18 amino acids. Trimming removed 1 base from V and 0 bases from J; junction bases left unmatched: 8. The CDR3 DNA is TGCGCCAGCAGCTTGTGGACTAGCGGGACCTCCATCTCCTACGAGCAGTACTTC. Amino acids: CASSLWTSGTSISYEQYF.

This clone was recorded a few times. This sample also contains other DNA sequences that code for the same CDR3. The rearrangement links TRBV6-1 to TRBJ2-7, with D uncertain. The germline V gene has CDR1 MNHNS and CDR2 SASEGT. The length of the CDR3 is 15 residues. Trimming removed 0 bases at V and 3 bases at J, with 12 bases between. The CDR3 reads CASSEAHRSIYEQYF. The CDR3 nucleotides are TGTGCCAGCAGTGAAGCCCACCGGTCGATCTACGAGCAGTACTTC.

J is TRBJ2-7 and V is TRBV11-1; tentatively, D is TRBD2 (6 bases). The germline V gene has CDR1 SGHAT and CDR2 FQDESV (reference sequence). With 1 base removed from V and 3 bases from J, the gap between germline ends came to 10 bases. The length of the CDR3 is 14 residues. CDR3 region: CASSLVEGHYEQYF. The CDR3 coding sequence is TGTGCCAGCAGCTTAGTGGAGGGCCACTACGAGCAGTACTTC.

This chain joins TRBV10-3 and TRBJ2-3, with 13 bases identical to TRBD2. From germline, CDR1 is ENHRY and CDR2 SYGVKD. The ends lost 4 bases at V and 6 bases at J; junction bases unmatched: 1. There are 14 residues in the CDR3. CDR3 nucleotides: TGTGCCATCAGTGCGACTAGCGGGGGGGATACGCAGTATTTT. Translating gives CAISATSGGDTQYF.

This clone was seen a single time. The J gene is TRBJ2-2, the V gene TRBV7-9, with D perhaps matching TRBD2 (6 bases). The CDR3 covers 13 residues. Germline CDR1 is SEHNR and CDR2 is FQNEAQ (reference sequence). Trimming shortened V by 3 bases and J by 4 bases, and 6 bases separated the two germline ends. The CDR3 DNA sequence: TGTGCCAGCAGCTTGACTAGCACCGGGGAGCTGTTTTTT. Translation: CASSLTSTGELFF.

The chain joins TRBV6-5 to TRBJ2-3; 8 nucleotides match TRBD2. The CDR3 spans 14 residues. V shed 6 bases and J 5 bases; nucleotides not matched to a gene: 7. Germline V CDR1 and CDR2: MNHEY, SVGAGI. This CDR3 reads CASRISGTQDTQYF. As DNA, the CDR3 is TGTGCCAGCAGAATTAGCGGGACCCAAGATACGCAGTATTTT.